This TCR beta chain was obtained from a study of blood T cell repertoires in COVID-19. CDR1 and CDR2 from the germline V gene are SQVTM and ANQGSEA. Trimming stripped 4 bases from V and 2 bases from J, with 5 bases between. The CDR3 has 12 amino acids. The assay was immunoSEQ multiplex PCR, and TCRdb's table has in-frame clones only and misses some. The sample records 360,000 or so clones, roughly 89% being singletons. The sample was peripheral blood. The chain links TRBV29-1 to TRBJ2-2; D unclear. This sequence was found in a man younger than 30 with active or convalescent COVID-19. This CDR3 is CSVVGNTGELFF. The CDR3 DNA follows: TGCAGCGTTGTTGGCAACACCGGGGAGCTGTTTTTT.